This T cell receptor beta chain was recovered during a study of regulatory T cells in long-lasting Graves disease. Study-wide background: Duration of antithyroid drug therapy among newly diagnosed Graves' patients was under 3 months.

General study results and limits: Persistent disease exhibited a predilection for TRBV28, TRBJ1-2 and TRBJ2-5.

Building of the TCR beta libraries involved iRepertoire HTBI primers and Arm-PCR of CDR3 regions. TCRdb independently ran MiXCR on the multiplex PCR reads; one entry per CDR3 protein. The table includes about 620,000 distinct CDR3 sequences, approximately 15% detected once. The germline gives CDR1 SGDLS, CDR2 YYNGEE. V dropped 0 bases and J dropped 2 bases, with 9 bases sitting between them. CDR3 length: 15 residues. Time point reported: newly diagnosed GD, antithyroid drugs for less than 3 months. Construction of the TCR library relied on RNA isolated from PBMCs. This clonotype was counted only a few times. The antigen is unknown. These data are also associated with another study on T cells in Graves' hyperthyroidism and ophthalmopathy. In that study: Each diagnosis was grounded in clinical symptoms, serum thyroxine and TRAb, thyroid ultrasound, and orbital computed tomography.

The J gene is TRBJ1-5, the V gene TRBV9; D uncertain. The sequencing here drew on peripheral blood mononuclear cells (PBMCs), taken at new diagnosis, from a patient treated with antithyroid drugs. This receptor was identified in a woman in her 30s with Graves disease. The CDR3 bases are TGTGCCAGCAGCGTAGGGGCTTCAGGCAATCAGCCCCAGCATTTT. This codes for CASSVGASGNQPQHF.